The 32 T cell receptor beta chains listed next were all sequenced from one sample in a study of response to subunit inactivated influenza vaccine. A single record per CDR3 protein comes from TCRdb applying MiXCR to the RT-PCR reads. The repertoire holds 200,000 to 300,000 distinct CDR3 sequences, with 9% to 15% as singletons. The source material was non-naive T cells sorted from PBMCs, sampled approximately 15 days before vaccination. These receptor sequences come from a man aged 45-60 years who received an inactivated influenza vaccine.

Note on this clonotype: This may be a read error, as it is one base from a much larger clone. The V and J genes are TRBV20-1 and TRBJ2-1, with 9 bases matching TRBD2. The CDR3 spans 15 residues. Germline-derived CDR1 and CDR2 are DFQATT and SNEGSKA (reference sequence). J was trimmed by 7 bases and V by 4 bases; bases with no gene match: 11. In nucleotides, the CDR3 is TGCAGTGCTAATCCCGGGGCTAGCGGGATTAATGAGCAGTTCTTC. This codes for CSANPGASGINEQFF.

The J gene is TRBJ2-1, the V gene TRBV7-9; 13 bases line up with TRBD2. Unmatched junction bases numbered 1, after V lost 4 bases and J lost 7 bases. The CDR3 loop spans 14 amino acids. Germline V gene lookup returns CDR1 SEHNR and CDR2 FQNEAQ (reference sequence). CDR3 loop: CASSSTSGRNEQFF. The CDR3 coding sequence is TGTGCCAGCAGCTCGACTAGCGGGAGGAATGAGCAGTTCTTC. Combining the CDR3 with reference TRBV7-9 and TRBJ2-1 gives the whole variable domain DTGVSQNPRHKITKRGQNVTFRCDPISEHNRLYWYRQTLGQGPEFLTYFQNEAQLEKSRLLSDRFSAERPKGSFSTLEIQRTEQGDSAMYLCASSSTSGRNEQFFGPGTRLTVL.

In its sample, this clonotype was seen a few times. The chain is built from TRBV20-1 and TRBJ2-1, with D unclear. CDR3 length equals 14 residues. The germline V and J ends were trimmed by 0 bases and 7 bases, with 13 bases remaining between them. Germline-derived CDR1 and CDR2 are DFQATT and SNEGSKA (reference sequence). CDR3 sequence: CSARDFGLWNEQFF. DNA of the CDR3: TGCAGTGCTAGAGATTTTGGCCTGTGGAATGAGCAGTTCTTC.

This clonotype was observed many times. In DNA, the CDR3 is TGTGCCAGCAGTGTAGAAGGGTTCACAGATACGCAGTATTTT. Translation: CASSVEGFTDTQYF. The rearrangement uses TRBV25-1 and TRBJ2-3; unclear D gene. The germline V and J ends were trimmed by 4 bases and 2 bases, with 10 bases remaining between them. Germline V gene sequence: CDR1 MGHDK, CDR2 SYGVNS. The CDR3 contains 14 residues.

This clonotype has just a few counts. The V gene is TRBV4-1, the J gene TRBJ2-7; D perhaps matches TRBD2 (5 bases). This CDR3 comprises 15 residues. V was pared by 1 base and J by 4 bases, with 14 bases between. In germline, CDR1 is MGHRA, CDR2 YSYEKL. The CDR3 loop is CASSQATTSKYEQYF. CDR3 coding DNA: TGCGCCAGCAGCCAAGCGACTACCTCCAAGTACGAGCAGTACTTC.

The gene calls are TRBV12-3 or TRBV12-4 and TRBJ2-7; D unresolved. V was trimmed by 5 bases and J by 3 bases, leaving 8 bases between them. The CDR3 runs to 12 residues. Here the CDR3 DNA reads TGTGCCAGCAGTCCGGGCTTCTACGAGCAGTACTTC. Translation: CASSPGFYEQYF.

This clonotype showed up many times. The chain recombines TRBV18 with TRBJ2-6; D tentatively fits TRBD1 or TRBD2 (5 bases each). Germline assignment: CDR1 KGHSH and CDR2 LQKENI. V was trimmed by 5 bases and J by 0 bases, leaving 14 bases between them. The CDR3 loop spans 17 amino acids. The DNA of the CDR3 is TGTGCCAGCTCAACCGGGACCGTTAGCTCTGGGGCCAACGTCCTGACTTTC. Amino acid sequence: CASSTGTVSSGANVLTF. Combining the CDR3 with reference TRBV18 and TRBJ2-6 gives the whole variable domain NAGVMQNPRHLVRRRGQEARLRCSPMKGHSHVYWYRQLPEEGLKFMVYLQKENIIDESGMPKERFSAEFPKEGPSILRIQQVVRGDSAAYFCASSTGTVSSGANVLTFGAGSRLTVL.

This clonotype was seen a few times. The chain has TRBV19 and TRBJ2-7; D is undetermined. The germline V gene has CDR1 LNHDA and CDR2 SQIVND (reference sequence). This CDR3 region has 11 residues. Trimming pared 6 bases from V and 3 bases from J, leaving 6 bases between. In nucleotides, the CDR3 is TGTGCCAGTAGACAAAACTACGAGCAGTACTTC. Its translation is CASRQNYEQYF.

This clonotype was picked up a small number of times. This chain joins TRBV4-1 and TRBJ2-7, with TRBD2 matching over 7 bases. Germline V gene data show CDR1 as MGHRA and CDR2 as YSYEKL. The CDR3 runs 15 residues. Germline trimming cut 1 base from V and 5 bases from J; bases unmatched to any gene: 8. CDR3 region: CASSQVAGEVHEQYF. As DNA, the CDR3 is TGCGCCAGCAGCCAAGTGGCGGGAGAGGTCCACGAGCAGTACTTC.

Relative to its sample, this clonotype is medium-sized. The chain carries TRBV29-1 and TRBJ2-5; 7 bases line up with TRBD1. J was trimmed by 4 bases and V by 6 bases; bases with no gene match: 5. The CDR3 covers 12 residues. Germline CDR1 is SQVTM and CDR2 is ANQGSEA. The CDR3 reads CSVGTAGETQYF. The CDR3 nucleotides are TGCAGCGTAGGGACAGCCGGAGAGACCCAGTACTTC.

The gene calls are TRBV10-3 and TRBJ2-2; 13 bases map to TRBD2. CDR3 length: 15 residues. CDR1 is ENHRY, CDR2 SYGVKD, per germline. J gave up 6 bases and V 4 bases, and 2 bases lay outside the gene matches. DNA of the CDR3: TGTGCCATCAGTGGACTAGCGGGGGGACCCGGGGAGCTGTTTTTT. Translating gives CAISGLAGGPGELFF.

This clonotype has more than one count but fewer than ten. One end of the junction varies from germline; a read error may be responsible. The V call is TRBV5-4, the J call TRBJ2-2; 14 bases are a match to TRBD2. This CDR3 region has 16 residues. The germline V gene has CDR1 SGHNT and CDR2 YYREEE (reference sequence). DNA for the CDR3: TGTGCCAGCAACTTGGGACTAGCGGGAGTCACCGGGGAGCTGTTTTTT. Translated: CASNLGLAGVTGELFF. The whole variable domain, filled in from reference TRBV5-4 and TRBJ2-2, reads ETGVTQSPTHLIKTRGQQVTLRCSSQSGHNTVSWYQQALGQGPQFIFQYYREEENGRGNFPPRFSGLQFPNYSSELNVNALELDDSALYLCASNLGLAGVTGELFFGEGSRLTVL.

A few counts support this clonotype. V and J are TRBV7-2 and TRBJ2-5; D is possibly TRBD2 (6 bases). V was clipped by 2 bases and J by 5 bases, with 12 bases between them. Germline V CDR1 and CDR2: SGHTA, FQGNSA. The CDR3 extends over 14 amino acids. The CDR3 loop reads CASSLFGRWETQYF. The DNA for the CDR3 is TGTGCCAGCAGCTTATTCGGGAGATGGGAGACCCAGTACTTC.

With respect to this clonotype: Given a much more abundant clone one base away, this may be a read error. The V and J genes are TRBV7-2 and TRBJ1-5; 9 positions match TRBD1. CDR1 SGHTA and CDR2 FQGNSA come from the germline V gene. The CDR3 spans 13 residues. The J segment lost 7 bases and the V segment lost 4 bases, leaving 2 bases of the junction unmatched. CDR3 residues: CASSSDRGQPQHF. As DNA, the CDR3 is TGTGCCAGCAGCTCGGACAGGGGACAGCCCCAGCATTTT.

In its sample, this clonotype was seen many times. The chain carries TRBV5-1 and TRBJ2-3; 7 nucleotides agree with TRBD1. The germline V gene encodes CDR1 SGHRS and CDR2 YFSETQ. The V gene end was trimmed by 3 bases and the J gene end by 0 bases; junction bases not matched to a gene: 7. The CDR3 covers 16 residues. CDR3 in amino acids: CASSSAAGGSTDTQYF. The CDR3 DNA reads as TGCGCCAGCAGCTCGGCGGCAGGGGGAAGCACAGATACGCAGTATTTT.

This clonotype was detected a few times. The DNA for the CDR3 is TGTGCCAGCAGCTTTGGACTAGCGGGGCAATCCTACAATGAGCAGTTCTTC. Encoded protein: CASSFGLAGQSYNEQFF. The rearrangement uses TRBV7-2 and TRBJ2-1; 12 bases align to TRBD2. Looked up from germline, CDR1 is SGHTA and CDR2 is FQGNSA. V dropped 3 bases and J dropped 1; count of bases not matched to a gene: 4. This CDR3 is built from 17 residues. Full variable domain (rest looked up from reference TRBV7-2 and TRBJ2-1): GAGVSQSPSNKVTEKGKDVELRCDPISGHTALYWYRQSLGQGLEFLIYFQGNSAPDKSGLPSDRFSAERTGGSVSTLTIQRTQQEDSAVYLCASSFGLAGQSYNEQFFGPGTRLTVL.

V and J are TRBV12-3 or TRBV12-4 and TRBJ2-7; 7 nucleotides agree with TRBD1. V was clipped by 4 bases and J by 6 bases; unmatched bases: 6. This CDR3 region has 13 residues. CDR3 amino acids: CASSSIQGTEQYF. CDR3 in DNA: TGTGCCAGCAGTTCGATACAGGGGACCGAGCAGTACTTC.

This clonotype has a handful of counts. V and J are TRBV19 and TRBJ2-4, with TRBD2 identical over 8 bases. The CDR3 contains 14 residues. Germline loops: CDR1 LNHDA, CDR2 SQIVND (reference sequence). Trimming at V came to 6 bases and at J to 2 bases, leaving 3 bases not matched to a gene. The CDR3 bases are TGTGCCAGTAGCGCGGGGGGTACCAAAAACATTCAGTACTTC. Residues: CASSAGGTKNIQYF.

The V call is TRBV5-1, the J call TRBJ2-7; D is perhaps TRBD2 (6 bases). V was cut by 4 bases and J by 4 bases, with 9 bases left in between. This CDR3 has 12 amino acids. Germline assignment: CDR1 SGHRS and CDR2 YFSETQ. DNA of the CDR3: TGCGCCAGCAGCGGGGACTTTTACGAGCAGTACTTC. It encodes CASSGDFYEQYF.

This clonotype was seen at least ten times. The V gene is TRBV29-1, the J gene TRBJ2-3; D call uncertain. The CDR3 length is 15 residues. V was clipped by 4 bases and J by 4 bases, with 18 bases between them. The germline gives CDR1 SQVTM, CDR2 ANQGSEA. The CDR3 loop is CSVGGTFQVPDTQYF. CDR3 nucleotide sequence: TGCAGCGTTGGTGGAACCTTTCAGGTCCCAGATACGCAGTATTTT.

The chain links TRBV27 to TRBJ1-1, with TRBD1 matching 8 bases. Germline-derived CDR1 and CDR2 are MNHEY and SMNVEV (reference sequence). CDR3 size: 14 residues. V lost 6 bases to trimming and J lost 7 bases; unmatched junction nucleotides: 10. The CDR3 reads CASRPLQDRDEAFF. DNA of the CDR3: TGTGCCAGCAGGCCGTTACAGGACAGGGATGAAGCTTTCTTT.

This clonotype was seen a few times. The chain combines TRBV14 with TRBJ2-3; perhaps TRBD1 as D (6 bases). This CDR3 comprises 14 residues. Per germline, CDR1 SGHDN and CDR2 FVKESK. Between the trimmed V and J ends, which lost 4 bases and 8 bases, there was a span of 16 bases. The CDR3 nucleotides read TGTGCCAGCAGCCGGGCGTCCCTCAGGGGTACGCAGTATTTT. Its protein product is CASSRASLRGTQYF.

This clonotype was observed a few times. This rearrangement joins TRBV10-3 to TRBJ1-2; D uncertain. From germline, CDR1 is ENHRY and CDR2 SYGVKD. Trimming pared 2 bases from V and 7 bases from J, leaving 14 bases between. This CDR3 is built from 14 residues. The CDR3: CAISEQSFSGGYTF. DNA of the CDR3: TGTGCCATCAGTGAGCAGTCCTTTTCGGGTGGCTACACCTTC.

The chain is built from TRBV19 and TRBJ1-4; D remains ambiguous. The CDR3 runs to 15 residues. Between the trimmed V and J ends, which lost 5 bases and 1 base, there was a span of 11 bases. CDR1 LNHDA and CDR2 SQIVND come from the germline V gene (reference sequence). The CDR3 region has the DNA TGTGCCAGTAGTTACACAGCTGTAACTAATGAAAAACTGTTTTTT. Protein product: CASSYTAVTNEKLFF.

V is TRBV7-2 and J is TRBJ2-5; 7 bases map to TRBD1. The CDR3 covers 13 residues. The germline V gene has CDR1 SGHTA and CDR2 FQGNSA. V was pared by 8 bases and J by 1 base, with 4 bases of the junction left unmatched. The chain's CDR3 is CASRDRVQETQYF. The CDR3 DNA reads as TGTGCCAGCCGTGACAGGGTCCAAGAGACCCAGTACTTC.

The chain joins TRBV5-6 to TRBJ1-4; D gene uncertain. The germline V and J ends were trimmed by 0 bases and 10 bases, with 13 bases remaining between them. The CDR3 extends over 14 amino acids. Germline V gives CDR1 SGHDT, CDR2 YYEEEE. This CDR3 is CASSLDGHQVKLFF. In nucleotides, the CDR3 is TGTGCCAGCAGCTTGGATGGCCACCAAGTAAAACTGTTTTTT.

This clonotype was detected a few times. The chain couples TRBV15 to TRBJ2-5; D tentatively reads TRBD1 or TRBD2 (5 bases each). CDR3 length equals 14 residues. Germline values: CDR1 LNHNV, CDR2 YYDKDF (reference sequence). V was shortened by 7 bases and J by 5 bases, with 17 bases between the two germline ends. CDR3: CATTPGRPGETQYF. The CDR3 bases are TGTGCCACCACTCCGGGACGCCCCGGGGAGACCCAGTACTTC.

V and J are TRBV20-1 and TRBJ2-1; D is undetermined. The CDR3 covers 13 residues. Looked up from germline, CDR1 is DFQATT and CDR2 is SNEGSKA (reference sequence). V lost 6 bases and J 5 bases, leaving 14 bases between the germline ends. The CDR3 loop is CSAPRPTHNEQFF. CDR3 in DNA: TGCAGTGCCCCCAGGCCCACCCACAATGAGCAGTTCTTC.

This clonotype came up a few times. The rearrangement joins TRBV3-1 to TRBJ2-4; 7 nucleotides match TRBD2. With 0 bases clipped from V and 5 bases from J, the junction kept 4 bases outside the gene matches. The V gene's germline CDR1 is LGHDT and CDR2 YNNKEL (reference sequence). There are 15 residues in the CDR3. The CDR3 DNA reads as TGTGCCAGCAGCCAAGATGGTCTAGCGGAAAACATTCAGTACTTC. Its protein is CASSQDGLAENIQYF.

This clonotype was recorded a few times. J is TRBJ2-6 and V is TRBV4-3, with D tentatively TRBD1 (5 bases). V was shortened by 0 bases and J by 0 bases, with 12 bases between the two germline ends. Per the germline V gene, CDR1 is LGHNA and CDR2 is YSLEER. CDR3 length: 18 residues. In DNA form, the CDR3 reads TGCGCCAGCAGCCAAGACGCAGGGCTCCCCTCTGGGGCCAACGTCCTGACTTTC. This translates into CASSQDAGLPSGANVLTF.

Many counts were recorded for this clonotype. The chain is built from TRBV3-1 and TRBJ2-5; weak D call: TRBD2 (5 bases). V shed 0 bases and J shed 0 bases, with 17 bases lying between them. The CDR3 runs to 18 residues. Per the germline V gene, CDR1 is LGHDT and CDR2 is YNNKEL (reference sequence). Written as DNA, the CDR3 is TGTGCCAGCAGCCAAGAAAGGGAGACGCCGATTAACCAAGAGACCCAGTACTTC. It translates to CASSQERETPINQETQYF.

V usage is TRBV6-1 and J usage is TRBJ1-1, with unresolved D. The CDR3 length is 14 residues. V lost 6 bases to trimming and J lost 4 bases, with 15 bases between them. Germline loops: CDR1 MNHNS, CDR2 SASEGT. The CDR3 DNA reads as TGTGCCAGCAGGGTAAGGTCCGGTTCCACTGAAGCTTTCTTT. Translating gives CASRVRSGSTEAFF.